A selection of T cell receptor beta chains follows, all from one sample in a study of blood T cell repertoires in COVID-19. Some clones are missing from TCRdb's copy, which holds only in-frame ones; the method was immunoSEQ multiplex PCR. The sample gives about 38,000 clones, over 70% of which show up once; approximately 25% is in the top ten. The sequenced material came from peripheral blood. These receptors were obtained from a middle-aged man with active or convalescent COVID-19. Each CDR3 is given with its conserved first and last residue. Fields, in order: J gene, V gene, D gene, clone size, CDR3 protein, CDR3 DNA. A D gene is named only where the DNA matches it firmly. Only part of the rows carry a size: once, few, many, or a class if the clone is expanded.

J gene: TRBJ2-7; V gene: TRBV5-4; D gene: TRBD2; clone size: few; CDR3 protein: CASSLSGGRVSYEQYF; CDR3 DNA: TGTGCCAGCAGCTTGTCAGGCGGGAGGGTTTCCTACGAGCAGTACTTC
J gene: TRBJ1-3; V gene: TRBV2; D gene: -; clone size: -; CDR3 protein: CASSESVLGNTIYF; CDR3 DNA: TGTGCCAGCAGTGAATCCGTATTAGGAAACACCATATATTTT
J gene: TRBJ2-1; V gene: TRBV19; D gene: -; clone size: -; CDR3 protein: CASSIVRQSSYNEQFF; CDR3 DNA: TGTGCCAGTAGTATAGTACGACAAAGCTCCTACAATGAGCAGTTCTTC
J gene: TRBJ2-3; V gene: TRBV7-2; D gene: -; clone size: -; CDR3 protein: CASSLGQSTDTQYF; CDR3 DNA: TGTGCCAGCAGCCTTGGACAGAGCACAGATACGCAGTATTTT
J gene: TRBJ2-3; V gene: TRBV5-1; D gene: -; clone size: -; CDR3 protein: CASSLAGGDTQYF; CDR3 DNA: TGCGCCAGCAGCTTGGCGGGGGGCGATACGCAGTATTTT
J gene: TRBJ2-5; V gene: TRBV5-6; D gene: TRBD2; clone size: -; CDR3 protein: CASSLASGSSEQETQYF; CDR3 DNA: TGTGCCAGCAGCTTGGCTAGCGGGAGTAGCGAGCAAGAGACCCAGTACTTC
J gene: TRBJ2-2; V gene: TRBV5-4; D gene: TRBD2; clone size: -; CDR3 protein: CASSRLAANTGELFF; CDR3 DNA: TGTGCCAGCAGCCGACTAGCAGCGAACACCGGGGAGCTGTTTTTT
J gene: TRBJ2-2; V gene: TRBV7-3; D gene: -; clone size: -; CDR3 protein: CASSPAGSVANTGELFF; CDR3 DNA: TGTGCCAGCAGCCCGGCGGGAAGCGTCGCGAACACCGGGGAGCTGTTTTTT
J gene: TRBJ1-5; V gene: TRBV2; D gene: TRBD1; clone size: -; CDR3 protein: CASSSQTGSNQPQHF; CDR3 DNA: TGTGCCAGCAGTTCTCAGACAGGGAGCAATCAGCCCCAGCATTTT
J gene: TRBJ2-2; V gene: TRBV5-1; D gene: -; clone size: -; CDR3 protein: CASIEQGNTGELFF; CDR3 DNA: TGCGCCAGCATCGAACAGGGGAACACCGGGGAGCTGTTTTTT
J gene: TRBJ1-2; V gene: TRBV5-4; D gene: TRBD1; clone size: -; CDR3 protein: CASSSPGQSMGYTF; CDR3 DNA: TGTGCCAGCAGCTCGCCGGGACAGAGCATGGGCTACACCTTC
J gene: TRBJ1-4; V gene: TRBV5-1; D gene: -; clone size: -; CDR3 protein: CASSPRGGQATNEKLFF; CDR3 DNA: TGCGCCAGCAGCCCCCGGGGGGGTCAAGCAACTAATGAAAAACTGTTTTTT
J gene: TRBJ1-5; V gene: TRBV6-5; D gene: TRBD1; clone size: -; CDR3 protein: CASRRDRWDQPQHF; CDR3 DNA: TGTGCCAGCAGGCGGGACAGATGGGATCAGCCCCAGCATTTT
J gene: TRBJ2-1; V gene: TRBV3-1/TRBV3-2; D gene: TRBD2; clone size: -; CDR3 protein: CASSRRLAGSSYNEQFF; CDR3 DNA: TGTGCCAGCAGCCGCCGACTAGCGGGGAGCTCCTACAATGAGCAGTTCTTC
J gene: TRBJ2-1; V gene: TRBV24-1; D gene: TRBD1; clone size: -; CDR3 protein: CATAPGQGAYNEQFF; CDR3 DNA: TGTGCCACGGCCCCGGGACAGGGGGCCTACAATGAGCAGTTCTTC
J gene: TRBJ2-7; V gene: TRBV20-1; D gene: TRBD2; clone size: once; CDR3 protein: CSASLAGGPYEQYF; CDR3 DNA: TGCAGTGCTAGTCTCGCGGGAGGACCCTACGAGCAGTACTTC
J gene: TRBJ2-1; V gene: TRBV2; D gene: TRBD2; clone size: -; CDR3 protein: CASSERSGRGSYNEQFF; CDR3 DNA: TGTGCCAGCAGTGAACGCAGCGGGAGAGGCTCCTACAATGAGCAGTTCTTC
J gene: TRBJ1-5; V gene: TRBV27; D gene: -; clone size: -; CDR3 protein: CASSNWRDNQPQHF; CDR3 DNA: TGTGCCAGCAGTAATTGGCGGGACAATCAGCCCCAGCATTTT
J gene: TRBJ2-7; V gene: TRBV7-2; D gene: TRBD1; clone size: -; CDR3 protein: CASSQDRGDYEQYF; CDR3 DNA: TGTGCCAGCAGCCAGGACAGGGGGGACTACGAGCAGTACTTC
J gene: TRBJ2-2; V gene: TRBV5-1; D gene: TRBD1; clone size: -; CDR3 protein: CASSVRDSNTGELFF; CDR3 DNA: TGCGCCAGCAGCGTCCGGGACAGTAACACCGGGGAGCTGTTTTTT
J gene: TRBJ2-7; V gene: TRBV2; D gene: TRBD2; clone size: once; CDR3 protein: CASTDSGGAYEQYF; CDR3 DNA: TGTGCCAGCACTGATAGCGGGGGAGCCTACGAGCAGTACTTC
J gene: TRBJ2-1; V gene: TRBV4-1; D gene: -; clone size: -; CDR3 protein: CASSQGGTGSYNEQFF; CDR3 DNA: TGCGCCAGCAGCCAAGGGGGCACAGGTTCCTACAATGAGCAGTTCTTC
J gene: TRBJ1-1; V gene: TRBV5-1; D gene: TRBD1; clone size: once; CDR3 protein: CASSSGKQGRNTEAFF; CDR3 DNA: TGCGCCAGCAGCTCGGGGAAACAGGGGCGCAACACTGAAGCTTTCTTT
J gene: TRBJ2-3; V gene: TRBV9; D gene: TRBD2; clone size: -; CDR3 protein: CASSVAAGGYTDTQYF; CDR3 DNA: TGTGCCAGCAGCGTAGCAGCGGGAGGTTACACAGATACGCAGTATTTT
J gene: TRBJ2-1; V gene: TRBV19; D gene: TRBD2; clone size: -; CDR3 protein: CASSIEAGTSGRNEQFF; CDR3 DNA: TGTGCCAGTAGCATAGAGGCCGGGACTAGCGGGAGAAATGAGCAGTTCTTC
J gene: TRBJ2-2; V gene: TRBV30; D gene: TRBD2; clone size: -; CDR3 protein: CAWPGLAGRSSTGELFF; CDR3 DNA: TGTGCCTGGCCCGGACTAGCGGGCAGATCGTCCACCGGGGAGCTGTTTTTT
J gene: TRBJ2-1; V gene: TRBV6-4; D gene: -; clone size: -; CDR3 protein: CASSEGAWDEQFF; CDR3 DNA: TGTGCCAGCAGTGAGGGGGCCTGGGATGAGCAGTTCTTC
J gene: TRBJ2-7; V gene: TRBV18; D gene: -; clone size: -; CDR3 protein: CASSTGLTGYEQYF; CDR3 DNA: TGTGCCAGCTCGACCGGGTTGACAGGCTACGAGCAGTACTTC
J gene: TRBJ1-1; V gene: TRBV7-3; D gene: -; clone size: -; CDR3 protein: CASSRETHTEAFF; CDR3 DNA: TGTGCCAGCAGCCGCGAAACGCACACTGAAGCTTTCTTT
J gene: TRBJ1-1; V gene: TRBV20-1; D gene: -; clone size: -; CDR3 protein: CSASPLTEAFF; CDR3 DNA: TGCAGTGCTAGTCCCCTCACTGAAGCTTTCTTT
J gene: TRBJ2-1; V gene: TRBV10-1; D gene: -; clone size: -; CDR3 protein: CASSESRAGLYNEQFF; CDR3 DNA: TGCGCCAGCAGTGAGTCGCGGGCTGGTCTTTACAATGAGCAGTTCTTC
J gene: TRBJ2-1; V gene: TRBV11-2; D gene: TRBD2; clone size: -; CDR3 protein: CASSFAGGVSDEQFF; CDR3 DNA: TGTGCCAGCAGCTTCGCGGGGGGGGTTAGCGATGAGCAGTTCTTC
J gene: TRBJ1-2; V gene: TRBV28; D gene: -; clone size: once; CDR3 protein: CASSLGGGKWNYGYTF; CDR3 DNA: TGTGCCAGCAGTTTAGGGGGAGGGAAGTGGAACTATGGCTACACCTTC
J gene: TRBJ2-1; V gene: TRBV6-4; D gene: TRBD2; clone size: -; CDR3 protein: CASSESSGSWDEQFF; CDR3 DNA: TGTGCCAGCAGTGAGTCTAGCGGGAGTTGGGATGAGCAGTTCTTC
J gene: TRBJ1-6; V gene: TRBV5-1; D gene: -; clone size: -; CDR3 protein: CASSSVRGGNSPLHF; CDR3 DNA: TGCGCCAGCAGCTCGGTAAGGGGTGGGAATTCACCCCTCCACTTT
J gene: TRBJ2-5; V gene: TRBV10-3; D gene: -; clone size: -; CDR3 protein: CAISAGQSQETQYF; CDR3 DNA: TGTGCCATCAGCGCGGGACAGAGCCAAGAGACCCAGTACTTC
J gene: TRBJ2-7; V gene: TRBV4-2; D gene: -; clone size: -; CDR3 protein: CASSFSGTTSYEQYF; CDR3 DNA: TGTGCCAGCAGCTTCAGCGGGACAACCTCCTACGAGCAGTACTTC
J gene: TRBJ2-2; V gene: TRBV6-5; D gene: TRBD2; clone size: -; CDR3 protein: CASRLAYTGELFF; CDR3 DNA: TGTGCCAGCAGACTAGCGTACACCGGGGAGCTGTTTTTT
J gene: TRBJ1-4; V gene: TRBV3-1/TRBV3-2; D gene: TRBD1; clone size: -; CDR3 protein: CASSQDPGTGHNF; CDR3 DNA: TGTGCCAGCAGCCAAGACCCCGGGACAGGACACAATTTT
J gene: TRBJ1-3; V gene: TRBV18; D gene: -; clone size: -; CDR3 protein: CASSPYSSGNTIYF; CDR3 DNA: TGTGCCAGCTCACCCTATAGCTCTGGAAACACCATATATTTT
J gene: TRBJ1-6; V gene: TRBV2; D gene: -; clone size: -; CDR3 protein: CASSESVYSPLHF; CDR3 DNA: TGTGCCAGCAGTGAAAGCGTTTATTCACCCCTCCACTTT
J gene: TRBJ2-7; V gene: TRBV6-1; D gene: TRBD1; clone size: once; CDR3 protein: CASSEHGQARPAYEQYF; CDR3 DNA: TGTGCCAGCAGTGAGCATGGACAGGCCCGACCCGCCTACGAGCAGTACTTC
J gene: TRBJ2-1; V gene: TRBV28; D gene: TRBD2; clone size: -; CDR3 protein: CASSWVAGGSYNEQFF; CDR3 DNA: TGTGCCAGCAGTTGGGTAGCGGGAGGGTCCTACAATGAGCAGTTCTTC
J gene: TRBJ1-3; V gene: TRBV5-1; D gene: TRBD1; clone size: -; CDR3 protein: CASSPLPGQASGNTIYF; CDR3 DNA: TGCGCCAGCAGCCCGTTGCCGGGACAGGCGTCTGGAAACACCATATATTTT
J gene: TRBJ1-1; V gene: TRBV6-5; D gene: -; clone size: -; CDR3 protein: CASSSGSTEAFF; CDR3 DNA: TGTGCCAGCAGTTCGGGGTCCACTGAAGCTTTCTTT
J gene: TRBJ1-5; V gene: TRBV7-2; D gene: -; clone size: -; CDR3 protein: CASSDRSAREGPQHF; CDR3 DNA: TGTGCCAGCAGCGACAGGTCCGCCCGAGAAGGGCCCCAGCATTTT
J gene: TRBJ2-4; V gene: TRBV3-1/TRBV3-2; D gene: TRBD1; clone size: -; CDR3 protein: CASSQEPGGLDIQYF; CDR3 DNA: TGTGCCAGCAGCCAAGAACCAGGGGGCCTCGACATTCAGTACTTC